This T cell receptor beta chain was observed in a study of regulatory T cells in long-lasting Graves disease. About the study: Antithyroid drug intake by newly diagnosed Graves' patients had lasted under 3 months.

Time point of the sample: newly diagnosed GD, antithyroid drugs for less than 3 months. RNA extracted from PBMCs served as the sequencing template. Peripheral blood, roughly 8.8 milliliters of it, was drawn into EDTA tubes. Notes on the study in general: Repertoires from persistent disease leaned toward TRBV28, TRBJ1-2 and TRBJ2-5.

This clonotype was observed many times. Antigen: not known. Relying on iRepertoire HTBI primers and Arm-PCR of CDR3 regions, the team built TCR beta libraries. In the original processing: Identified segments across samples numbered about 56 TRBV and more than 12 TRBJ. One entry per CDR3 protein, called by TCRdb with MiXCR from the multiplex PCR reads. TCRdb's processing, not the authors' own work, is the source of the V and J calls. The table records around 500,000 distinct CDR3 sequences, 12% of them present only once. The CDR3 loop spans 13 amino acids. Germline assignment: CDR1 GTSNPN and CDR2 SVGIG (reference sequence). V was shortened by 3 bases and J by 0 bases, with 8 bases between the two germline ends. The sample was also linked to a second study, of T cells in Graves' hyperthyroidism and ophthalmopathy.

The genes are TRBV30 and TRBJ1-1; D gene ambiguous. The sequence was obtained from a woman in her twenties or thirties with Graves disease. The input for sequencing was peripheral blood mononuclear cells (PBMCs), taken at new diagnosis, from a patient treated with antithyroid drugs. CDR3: CAWSPDLNTEAFF. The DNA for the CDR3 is TGTGCCTGGAGCCCAGACCTGAACACTGAAGCTTTCTTT.